The TCR beta chain under discussion was sequenced for a study of T cells after posttransplantation cyclophosphamide. A marrow graft followed busulfan-fludarabine conditioning, with cyclophosphamide on days +3 and +4. The sample holds many counts of this clone. Sequencing used immunoSEQ multiplex PCR; TCRdb keeps in-frame clones, though not all of them. The sample shows around 26,000 clones, none of them appearing just once. The germline V and J ends were trimmed by 6 bases and 4 bases, with 7 bases remaining between them. CDR3 length: 11 amino acids. Germline lookup yields CDR1 SQVTM and CDR2 ANQGSEA.

The starting material was PBMCs, obtained after allogeneic stem cell transplant with posttransplant cyclophosphamide. The chain couples TRBV29-1 to TRBJ1-3, with D possibly TRBD1 on 5 matching bases. The receptor was isolated from a male patient between 18 and 35 years old who received an allogeneic stem cell transplant from a related donor, was CMV-positive, and had no GVHD. Part of the T cell pool may stem from the graft donor. CDR3 bases: TGCAGCGTGGACAACGGAAACACCATATATTTT. Protein product: CSVDNGNTIYF.